What follows is one TCR beta chain and its context. This clone's antigen is unknown. The read ends 3 residues shy of where the CDR3 ends; the end is completed using the germline J gene. Every participant had a single incident cervical HPV16 infection, and women with prevalent HPV16 infections were excluded. Cervical HPV DNA was detected with MY09/MY11 PCR, and genotyping was done by dot-blot hybridization. About 14 mL of heparinized blood were centrifuged, and the buffy coat was split into aliquots, frozen at -30 degrees C, and then kept at -80 degrees C. Genomic DNA was extracted from buffy coat specimens using QIAGEN kits. After removal of 6 bases from V and 6 bases from J, the junction retains 13 bases not matched to a gene. CDR1 and CDR2 (MRHNA, SNTAGT) derive from the germline V gene. The CDR3 runs 15 amino acids, cysteine and phenylalanine included. Shown are 36 bases from within the CDR3, in frame from base 1.

This entry is derived from a study of T cells in women clearing cervical HPV infection (dated by TCRdb to the late 2010s). Study-level background: The cases were about 27 women with histologically confirmed HPV16-related CIN3 or worse, and 2 of these cases were invasive cancers. The controls were some 23 women whose single incident HPV16 infection cleared within 12 months with no development of precancer or cancer. Case blood was taken at the visit when the lesion was first identified, whereas control blood was taken when infection was no longer detected. Among cases, blood sampling came a median of approximately 150 days after lesion detection, with an interquartile range of about 80 to 210 days. Since only a few of the women had HLA typing available, the possibility that HLA type was acting as a confounder could not be ruled out. Nested within Costa Rica's Guanacaste HPV Natural History Study, an exploratory proof-of-principle case-control study compared TCR repertoires across cervical HPV16 outcomes. Cases and controls were matched on age within five years and on year of sample collection. Cases had a median age of almost 35 years compared with just over 37 for controls, and baseline characteristics showed no significant differences between the groups. The parent cohort enrolled roughly 9,400 women aged 18 or older in Guanacaste, Costa Rica, in about 1992 to 1995 and followed the women for 7 to 8 years. As quality controls, five blinded duplicates were added to each group, bringing the total to 60 or so samples made up of roughly 50 participants and approximately ten replicates. Results and caveats for the whole study, not just this receptor: Significantly higher TCR repertoire richness was observed in CIN3+ cases than in controls across sequencing depths, whereas no difference in evenness was found. By combining richness with V gene abundances, random forest classifiers separated cases from controls with an estimated AUC of 0.83. T-cell numbers per sample were unknown, so richness differences could reflect varying T-cell content rather than repertoire biology. The cross-sectional design could not show whether the associations came before the infection or were a result of it, and neither effector/memory subsets nor HPV-specific T cells were isolated. Lower TRBV6-7 relative abundance was observed in cases than in controls (roughly 0.11% versus 0.16%; Bonferroni P = 0.0008).

The immunoSEQ assay used multiplex PCR to amplify TCR beta CDR3 regions from an average of about 1,200 ng of genomic DNA per sample. Primer bias was corrected in the assay by using a complete synthetic TCR repertoire to establish an amplification baseline. The amplicons were sequenced using the Illumina platform. The source study handled its data this way. Sequence errors were corrected by clustering with frequency ratios and a modified nearest-neighbor algorithm, and the sequences were then analyzed in the immunoSEQ Analyzer using IMGT gene definitions. TCR richness and evenness were averaged over 20 rarefaction repeats at each rarefaction depth, excluding samples with fewer sequences than the depth. Wilcoxon rank sum tests with FDR correction were used to compare relative abundances of V, D and J genes between the groups. For the blinded duplicates, the intraclass correlation was 95% to 96% for TCR richness and averaged around 81% across 70 or so gene segments. Held by TCRdb, this immuneACCESS table contains in-frame sequences only and omits some clones. Under half of the omission traces to an unresolved V gene where checked; the cause of the rest is unknown. D and trimming were read from the DNA, whereas the V and J calls and clone size are those reported in that table. This sample's clone table shows 21,000 or so clones. The biggest ten clones account for roughly a quarter of the sample.

The V and J genes are TRBV6-4 and TRBJ1-2; 7 of the junction bases match TRBD1. This TCR derives from a woman aged 18-70 years with a cervical HPV16 infection that either progressed to CIN3+ or cleared (not recorded which). The specimen was blood buffy coat. The CDR3 bases that were read are TGTGCCAGCAGCGACCCCCAAACAGGGGAGGATGGC. It specifies CASSDPQTGEDG. The full CDR3 protein reads CASSDPQTGEDGYTF.